This TCR beta chain came from a study of T cells after yellow fever vaccination (dated by TCRdb to between 2018 and 2021). For the wider study: The SMART-Seq v4 Ultra Low Input RNA kit was used to prepare libraries from fractions with low cell numbers. Bulk TCR alpha and beta repertoires were sequenced longitudinally to track T-cell clones before and after primary and booster YFV17D yellow fever vaccination. Two healthy male donors made up the cohort, one aged 18 to 29 years and the other aged 30 to 40 years. Blood was drawn at multiple timepoints before and after primary and secondary immunization, with bulk PBMC replicates and cell subsets isolated. General study outcomes and caveats: Most clones expanded after primary vaccination (around 96% of CD4 and roughly 88% of CD8) were re-detected after the booster, suggesting that broad memory maintenance occurred. Computational filtering was required because FACS-sorted repertoires could contain abundant contaminating clonotypes from the bulk population. Only a couple of donors were included in the study, so the extent to which the findings can be generalized is limited. Compared with the primary T-cell response, the secondary T-cell response was weaker but faster, peaking on day 5 rather than day 15. A small share of clonotypes occurred in both CD4 and CD8 compartments, likely arising from convergent recombination.

According to the study, the label for this sample's treatment or condition signals: live attenuated yellow fever vaccine strain. A standard Ficoll-Paque protocol was used to isolate PBMCs from peripheral blood. CD4 and CD8 T-cell fractions were isolated with Dynabeads CD4 and CD8 positive selection kits. TriZol was used to extract RNA from bulk PBMCs, from CD4 and CD8 fractions, and from dextramer-positive and dextramer-negative fractions. TCR cDNA was synthesized by 5'RACE template switching, which introduced a universal primer site and unique molecular identifiers. Priming of cDNA synthesis was performed from both the TCR alpha and TCR beta constant segments. Libraries were amplified in two PCR steps, with sample barcodes and sequencing adapters added in the second step. Libraries were sequenced on Illumina HiSeq 2500 (2x100 bp) or NovaSeq (2x150 bp). Per the source publication's procedure: Demultiplexing of reads and collapsing into UMI consensus sequences were performed with MIGEC, and V(D)J alignment was carried out with MiXCR. Vaccine-responding clonotypes were identified with edgeR using replicate PBMC samples, with FDR below 0.01 and a log2 fold change above 5 up to day 15 being required. CD4 or CD8 identity was assigned to each bulk clonotype according to whether the clonotype was present at higher abundance in the sequenced CD4 repertoire or the sequenced CD8 repertoire. TCRdb reran the public reads through fastp at Q25 and MiXCR, keeping productive beta chains. Identical CDR3 proteins give one entry, which carries the most common genes and DNA. TCRdb, not the original authors, processed these V and J calls. The sample includes around 67,000 distinct CDR3 sequences, with approximately 7.7% observed a single time. Of the sample, 35% falls within the top ten clones.

With regard to this clonotype: Its target antigen remains unknown. It has no much larger one-base neighbor in the sample; base qualities were not kept.

From V the trimming removes 2 bases and from J it removes 3 bases, while the gene matches leave 5 bases of the junction unaccounted for. The germline V gene yields SQVTM for CDR1 and ANQGSEA for CDR2. The CDR3 holds 14 amino acids from the cysteine to the phenylalanine. Of all the DNA, just the CDR3 is kept, 42 bases in frame from base 1. This clonotype originated in a man aged 18 to 29 who received the YFV17D yellow fever vaccine. The chain employs TRBV29-1 and TRBJ2-5; the central 8 bases match TRBD1. The source was CD8+ T cells sorted from PBMCs, collected 4 to 6 days after the first yellow fever vaccination. The CDR3 protein sequence reads: CSVEPRTGKETQYF. The nucleotides are TGCAGCGTTGAACCCCGGACAGGGAAAGAGACCCAGTACTTC. Outside the CDR3, residues come from the reference TRBV29-1 and TRBJ2-5 proteins, so the full variable domain is: SAVISQKPSRDICQRGTSLTIQCQVDSQVTMMFWYRQQPGQSLTLIATANQGSEATYESGFVIDKFPISRPNLTFSTLTVSNMSPEDSSIYLCSVEPRTGKETQYFGPGTRLLVL.